The following is a T cell receptor beta chain sequence with its context. Its antigen is undetermined. These data belong to a study of cytomegalovirus exposure and HLA in healthy donors. Study observations and caveats: Earlier analysis yielded a pattern in which most TCR beta V segments were productive about 90% or about 30% of the time. Some highly shared sequence variants likely arose as a pipeline artifact.

The V gene lost 2 bases and the J gene lost 4 bases, with 9 bases spanning the gap. There are 14 residues in the CDR3. Germline V CDR1 and CDR2: SNHLY, FYNNEI. The PCR employed 60 Vbeta primers together with 13 Jbeta primers. The assay was immunoSEQ multiplex PCR, and TCRdb's table has in-frame clones only and misses some. The sample includes 150,000 to 200,000 clones, more than 70% of them seen just once. The sequence derives from a man between 60 and 75 years old in good health and CMV-seronegative. The chain couples TRBV2 to TRBJ1-3; D perhaps matches TRBD1 (6 bases). Sequencing was done on a sample of PBMCs. The CDR3 region has the DNA TGTGCCAGCAGTGAATGGGGGCCAGGAAACACCATATATTTT. Its translation: CASSEWGPGNTIYF.